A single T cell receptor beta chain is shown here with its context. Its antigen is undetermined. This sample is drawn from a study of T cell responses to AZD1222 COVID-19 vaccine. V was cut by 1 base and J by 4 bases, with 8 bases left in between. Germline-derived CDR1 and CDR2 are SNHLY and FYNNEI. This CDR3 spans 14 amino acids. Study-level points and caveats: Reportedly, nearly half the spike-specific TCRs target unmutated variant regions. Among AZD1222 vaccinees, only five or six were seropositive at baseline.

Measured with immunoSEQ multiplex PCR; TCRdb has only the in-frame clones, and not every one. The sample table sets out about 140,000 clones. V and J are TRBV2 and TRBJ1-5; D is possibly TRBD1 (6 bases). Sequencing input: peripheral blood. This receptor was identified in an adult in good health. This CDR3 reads CASSEVGQNQPQHF. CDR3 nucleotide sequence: TGTGCCAGCAGTGAAGTCGGACAGAATCAGCCCCAGCATTTT.